The 7 T cell receptor beta chains reported below all come from one sample, sequenced in a study of lymphopenia after photon versus proton radiotherapy. Only in-frame clones appear in the TCRdb table, and some are missing; sequencing was by immunoSEQ multiplex PCR. The sample carries about 70,000 clones, 80% to 95% recorded once. The sample was peripheral blood, taken from a patient treated with photon-based radiotherapy. The source of these receptors is a woman aged 35 to 49 with cholangiocarcinoma.

The genes are TRBV7-2 and TRBJ2-7; either TRBD1 or TRBD2 may fit D (5 bases each). V was trimmed by 0 bases and J by 0 bases, leaving 12 bases between them. Germline CDR1 is SGHTA and CDR2 is FQGNSA. This CDR3 contains 16 residues. The CDR3 nucleotides read TGTGCCAGCAGCTTAGCGAAACCGGGGCCCTCCTACGAGCAGTACTTC. This sequence encodes CASSLAKPGPSYEQYF.

The CDR3 protein is CAISGTSGGSTDTQYF. As DNA, the CDR3 is TGTGCCATCAGTGGGACTAGCGGGGGGAGCACAGATACGCAGTATTTT. The chain employs TRBV10-3 and TRBJ2-3; 14 nucleotides align to TRBD2. The V and J ends lost 4 bases and 0 bases, in that order; junction bases with no gene match: 0. The CDR3 extends over 16 amino acids. Germline V gives CDR1 ENHRY, CDR2 SYGVKD.

This clone was counted once. The rearrangement uses TRBV28 and TRBJ1-1; D is unclear. Trimming left V 1 base short and J 1 base short, with 13 bases between. CDR1 MDHEN and CDR2 SYDVKM come from the germline V gene. The CDR3 covers 16 residues. In nucleotides, the CDR3 is TGTGCCAGCAGTTTATTTCGCTTGCGTCCGAACACTGAAGCTTTCTTT. Translating it yields CASSLFRLRPNTEAFF.

This clone was seen once. The chain combines TRBV7-3 with TRBJ2-3; TRBD2 is a possible D gene (5 bases). The CDR3 has 13 amino acids. CDR1 is SGHTA, CDR2 FQGTGA, per germline. V shed 4 bases and J shed 6 bases, with 11 bases lying between them. In DNA, the CDR3 is TGTGCCAGCAGCTCCGGGGTGGGCGATACGCAGTATTTT. Translation gives CASSSGVGDTQYF.

The chain is built from TRBV2 and TRBJ1-1; D perhaps matches TRBD1 (6 bases). V lost 1 base to trimming and J lost 5 bases, with 14 bases between them. This CDR3 is 15 amino acids long. Germline lookup yields CDR1 SNHLY and CDR2 FYNNEI. The CDR3 coding sequence is TGTGCCAGCAGTGAAGGCGGCAAGGGGGGAACTGAAGCTTTCTTT. It encodes CASSEGGKGGTEAFF.

The gene calls are TRBV28 and TRBJ2-5, with unresolved D. Germline V CDR1 and CDR2: MDHEN, SYDVKM. The CDR3 spans 13 residues. With 3 bases removed from V and 2 bases from J, the gap between germline ends came to 7 bases. CDR3 nucleotide sequence: TGTGCCAGCAGTTTGAGCAGGCAAGAGACCCAGTACTTC. Translated, it gives CASSLSRQETQYF.

The rearrangement uses TRBV30 and TRBJ2-6; possibly TRBD2 for D (5 bases). CDR1 is GTSNPN and CDR2 is SVGIG in the germline V gene (reference sequence). V lost 4 bases and J lost 3, with 10 bases in between. The CDR3 loop spans 14 amino acids. The CDR3 nucleotides are TGTGCCTGGATCACGGGAATTGGGGCCAACGTCCTGACTTTC. Protein: CAWITGIGANVLTF. The full variable domain, rest sourced from reference TRBV30 and TRBJ2-6, is SQTIHQWPATLVQPVGSPLSLECTVEGTSNPNLYWYRQAAGRGLQLLFYSVGIGQISSEVPQNLSASRPQDRQFILSSKKLLLSDSGFYLCAWITGIGANVLTFGAGSRLTVL.